This entry is about one T cell receptor beta chain. The assay was immunoSEQ multiplex PCR, and TCRdb's table has in-frame clones only and misses some. The table records under 200,000 clones, more than 80% of them present only once. The sample originates from a study of blood T cell repertoires in COVID-19. Cohort 3 donors counted as recovered after two negative PCRs, clearance, or resolved symptoms. Per germline, CDR1 SGHRS and CDR2 YFSETQ. The length of the CDR3 is 16 residues. Trimming pared 0 bases from V and 2 bases from J, leaving 14 bases between. This chain connects TRBV5-1 to TRBJ2-5; weak D call: TRBD2 (5 bases). The receptor was isolated from a man aged 50 or older who had recovered from COVID-19. The sample comprised PBMCs or T cells enriched from blood (not recorded which). In DNA, the CDR3 is TGCGCCAGCAGCTTGGCCCTGAGGGTCCCACAAGAGACCCAGTACTTC. As protein: CASSLALRVPQETQYF.